This T cell receptor beta chain is drawn from a study of CD8 T cells in ankylosing spondylitis. Library preparation for TCR beta used quantitative 5'-RACE with molecular barcodes. TCRdb analysed the 5' RACE reads with MiXCR anew, one entry per CDR3 protein. The sample contains 800,000 to 900,000 distinct CDR3 sequences, about an eighth of which appear only once. General study findings and limits: What appeared characteristic of ankylosing spondylitis blood was a TCR beta motif of 7 or 8 highly homologous variants. Enrichment of disease-linked clones was reportedly significant in matched ankylosing spondylitis synovial fluid.

There are many counts of this clonotype. Its antigen is currently unknown. Sequencing was done on a sample of blood, either unsorted or a sorted T cell fraction (not recorded which). The sequence derives from a male donor with ankylosing spondylitis.

For the CDR3, the DNA is TGCAGTGCCTACCGCGGTGGGATCTACGAGCAGTACTTC. Amino acids: CSAYRGGIYEQYF. The chain joins TRBV20-1 to TRBJ2-7; D is unclear. The CDR3 is made up of 13 amino acids. V gave up 6 bases and J gave up 3 bases, with 15 bases separating them. Looked up from germline, CDR1 is DFQATT and CDR2 is SNEGSKA (reference sequence).